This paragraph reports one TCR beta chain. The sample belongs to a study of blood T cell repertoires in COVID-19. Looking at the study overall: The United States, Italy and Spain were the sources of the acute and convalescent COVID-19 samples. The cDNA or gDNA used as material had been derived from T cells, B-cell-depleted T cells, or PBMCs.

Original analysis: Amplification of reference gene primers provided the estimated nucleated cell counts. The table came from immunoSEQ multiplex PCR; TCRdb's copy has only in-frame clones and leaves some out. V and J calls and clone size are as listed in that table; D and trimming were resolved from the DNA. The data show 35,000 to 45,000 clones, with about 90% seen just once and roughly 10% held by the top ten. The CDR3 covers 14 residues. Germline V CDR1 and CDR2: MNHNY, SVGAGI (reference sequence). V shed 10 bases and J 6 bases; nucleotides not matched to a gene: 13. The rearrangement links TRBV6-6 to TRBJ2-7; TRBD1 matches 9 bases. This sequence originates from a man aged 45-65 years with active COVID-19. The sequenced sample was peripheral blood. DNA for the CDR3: TGTGCCACCACTACGGGGACAGGGACCCTCGAGCAGTACTTC. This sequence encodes CATTTGTGTLEQYF.